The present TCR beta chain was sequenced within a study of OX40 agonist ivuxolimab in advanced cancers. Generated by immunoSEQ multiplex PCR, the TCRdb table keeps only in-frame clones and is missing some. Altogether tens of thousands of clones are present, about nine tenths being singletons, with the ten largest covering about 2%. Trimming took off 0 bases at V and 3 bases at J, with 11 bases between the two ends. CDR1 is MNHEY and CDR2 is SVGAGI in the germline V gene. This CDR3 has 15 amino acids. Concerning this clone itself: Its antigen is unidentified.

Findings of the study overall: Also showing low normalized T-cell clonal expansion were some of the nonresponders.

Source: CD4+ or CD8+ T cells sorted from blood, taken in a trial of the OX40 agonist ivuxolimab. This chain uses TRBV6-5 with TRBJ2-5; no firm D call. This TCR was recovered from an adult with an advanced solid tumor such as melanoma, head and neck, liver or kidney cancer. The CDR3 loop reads CASSYSHYNEETQYF. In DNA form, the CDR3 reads TGTGCCAGCAGTTACTCCCACTACAACGAAGAGACCCAGTACTTC.